This section outlines one TCR beta chain sequence together with its context. This sample stems from a study of Graves' ophthalmopathy and Graves' hyperthyroidism. The V and J ends lost 0 bases and 3 bases respectively, with 12 bases between them. From germline, CDR1 is DFQATT and CDR2 SNEGSKA (reference sequence). The length of the CDR3 is 15 residues. Investigators amplified TCR beta CDR3 regions from RNA transcripts. The library came from an HTBI-primed first-round RT-PCR and a second-round multiplex PCR. TCRdb called the multiplex PCR reads again in MiXCR, with one record for every CDR3 protein. The sample comprises almost 750,000 distinct CDR3 sequences, roughly two fifths of which are singletons, and around 40% rests with the top ten.

J is TRBJ1-5 and V is TRBV20-1; D possibly corresponds to TRBD1 (6 bases). The receptor comes from an adult man with Graves' ophthalmopathy. The sample taken for sequencing was peripheral blood. This CDR3 is CSARDGGGNNQPQHF. CDR3 coding DNA: TGCAGTGCTAGAGATGGCGGGGGCAACAATCAGCCCCAGCATTTT.